The clone carrying this TCR beta chain was observed a handful of times. This sample is drawn from a study of early T cells in non-severe SARS-CoV-2 infection. TCRdb reprocessed the 5' RACE reads via MiXCR and lists one record per CDR3 protein. The table shows about 87,000 distinct CDR3 sequences, with approximately 14% occurring only once. The V and J ends lost 8 bases and 6 bases, in that order; junction bases with no gene match: 15. This CDR3 comprises 15 residues. The J gene is TRBJ1-2, the V gene TRBV12-3 or TRBV12-4; 7 bases map to TRBD1. Sequences were obtained from whole blood. The sequence was collected from an adult who was a healthcare worker with PCR-confirmed SARS-CoV-2 infection or an uninfected control (not recorded which). CDR3 protein: CASGYLSGTVNGYTF. Here the CDR3 DNA reads TGTGCCAGCGGATACTTATCCGGGACAGTAAATGGCTACACCTTC.